This T cell receptor (beta chain) was observed in a study of blood T cell repertoires in COVID-19. Turning to the study itself: Donors in the United States, Italy and Spain gave samples during acute or convalescent COVID-19.

Unmatched junction bases numbered 4, after V lost 4 bases and J lost 6 bases. This CDR3 region has 14 residues. In germline, CDR1 is SGHNT, CDR2 YYREEE (reference sequence). The assay was immunoSEQ multiplex PCR, and TCRdb's table has in-frame clones only and misses some. The sample lists roughly 310,000 clones, roughly 90% occurring once. This receptor was taken from a woman in her 50s with active or convalescent COVID-19. The chain recombines TRBV5-4 with TRBJ2-1; TRBD1 matches 10 bases. Specimen: peripheral blood. CDR3 in amino acids: CASSERTGGNEQFF. CDR3 nucleotide sequence: TGTGCCAGCAGCGAACGGACAGGGGGCAATGAGCAGTTCTTC. Full variable domain (remainder filled in from reference TRBV5-4 and TRBJ2-1): ETGVTQSPTHLIKTRGQQVTLRCSSQSGHNTVSWYQQALGQGPQFIFQYYREEENGRGNFPPRFSGLQFPNYSSELNVNALELDDSALYLCASSERTGGNEQFFGPGTRLTVL.